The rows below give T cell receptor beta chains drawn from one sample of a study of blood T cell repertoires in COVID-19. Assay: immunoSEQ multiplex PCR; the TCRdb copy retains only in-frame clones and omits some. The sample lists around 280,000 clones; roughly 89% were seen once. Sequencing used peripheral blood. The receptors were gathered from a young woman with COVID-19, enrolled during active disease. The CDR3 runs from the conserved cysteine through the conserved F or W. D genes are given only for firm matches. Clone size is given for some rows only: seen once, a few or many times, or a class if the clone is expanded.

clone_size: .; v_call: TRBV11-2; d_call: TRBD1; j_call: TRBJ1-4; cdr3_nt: TGTGCCAGCAGCCTCTGGGACAGCCCCTTAGGACTGTTTTTT; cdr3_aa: CASSLWDSPLGLFF
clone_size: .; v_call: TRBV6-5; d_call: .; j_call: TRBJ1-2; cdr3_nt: TGTGCCAGCAGTTACCTGGAAGGGGCCCCCGTTCGGGGCTACACCTTC; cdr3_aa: CASSYLEGAPVRGYTF
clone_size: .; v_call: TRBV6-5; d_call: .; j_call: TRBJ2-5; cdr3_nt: TGTGCCAGCAGTTACGGGTTGACTGTCCAAGAGACCCAGTACTTC; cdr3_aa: CASSYGLTVQETQYF
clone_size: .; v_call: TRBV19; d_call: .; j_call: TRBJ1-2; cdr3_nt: TGTGCCAGTAGTGGTTTACAGGGTAGACGGGGCTACACCTTC; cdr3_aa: CASSGLQGRRGYTF
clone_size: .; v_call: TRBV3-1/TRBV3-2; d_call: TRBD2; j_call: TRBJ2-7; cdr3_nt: TGTGCCAGCAGCCCCCGGACTAGCGCGGTCTACGAGCAGTACTTC; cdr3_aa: CASSPRTSAVYEQYF
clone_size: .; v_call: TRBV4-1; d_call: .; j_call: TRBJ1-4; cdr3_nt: TGCGCCAGCAGCCTCCCCTTTGAAAAACTGTTTTTT; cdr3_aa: CASSLPFEKLFF
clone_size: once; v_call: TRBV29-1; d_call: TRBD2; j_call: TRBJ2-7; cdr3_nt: TGCAGCGTTGGACCTAGCGGGGGGGTGCACGAGCAGTACTTC; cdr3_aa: CSVGPSGGVHEQYF
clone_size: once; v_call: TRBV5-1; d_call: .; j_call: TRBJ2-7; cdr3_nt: TGCGCCAGCAGCCCTGGGTTAACGGGGGGCAATTACGAGCAGTACTTC; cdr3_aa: CASSPGLTGGNYEQYF
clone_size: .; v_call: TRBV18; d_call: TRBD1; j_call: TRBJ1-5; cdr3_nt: TGTGCCAGCTCCTCGGGGGGGGACAGGGTACAGCCCCAGCATTTT; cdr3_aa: CASSSGGDRVQPQHF
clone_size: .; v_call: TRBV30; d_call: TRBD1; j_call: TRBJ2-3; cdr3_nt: TGTGCCTGGAGCGGTAAGGGGGCGAATACGCAGTATTTT; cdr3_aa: CAWSGKGANTQYF
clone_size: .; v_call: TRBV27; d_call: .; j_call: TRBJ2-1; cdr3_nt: TGTGCCAGCAGTTTTGGTCTCACAGAGCAGTTCTTC; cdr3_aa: CASSFGLTEQFF
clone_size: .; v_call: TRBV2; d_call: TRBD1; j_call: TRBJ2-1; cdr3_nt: TGTGCCAGCAGTGCGACAGGGGGCCCGTACAATGAGCAGTTCTTC; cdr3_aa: CASSATGGPYNEQFF
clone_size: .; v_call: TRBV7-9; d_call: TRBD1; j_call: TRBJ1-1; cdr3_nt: TGTGCCGACGAAGCTCTGGACAGGGGGGGTACTGAAGCTTTCTTT; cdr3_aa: CADEALDRGGTEAFF
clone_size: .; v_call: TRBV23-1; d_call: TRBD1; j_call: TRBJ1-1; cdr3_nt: TGCGCCAGCAGTCAATCACAGGGGAGGAGGTCTGAAGCTTTCTTT; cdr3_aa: CASSQSQGRRSEAFF
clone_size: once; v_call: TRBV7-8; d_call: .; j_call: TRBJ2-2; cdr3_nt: TGTGCCAGCAGCTTAGAGAGATTCCCCGGGGAGCTGTTTTTT; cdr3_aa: CASSLERFPGELFF
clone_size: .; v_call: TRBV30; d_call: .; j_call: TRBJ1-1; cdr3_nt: TGTGCCTGGAACGAGTGGGGGCCGTTT; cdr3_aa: CAWNEWGPF
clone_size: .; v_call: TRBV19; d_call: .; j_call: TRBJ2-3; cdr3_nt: TGTGCCAGTAGTATAGGGCTCGTGATGACAGATACGCAGTATTTT; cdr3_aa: CASSIGLVMTDTQYF
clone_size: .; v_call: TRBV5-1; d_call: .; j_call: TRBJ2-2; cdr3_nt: TGCGCCAGCAGGCCTACTAGGCTGGGGACCGGGGAGCTGTTTTTT; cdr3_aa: CASRPTRLGTGELFF
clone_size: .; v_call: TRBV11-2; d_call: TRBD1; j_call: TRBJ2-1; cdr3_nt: TGTGCCAGCAGGACAGGGGGCCATAATGAGCAGTTCTTC; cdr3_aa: CASRTGGHNEQFF
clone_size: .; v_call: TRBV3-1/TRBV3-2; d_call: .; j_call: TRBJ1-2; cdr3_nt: TGTGCCAGCAGCCAGCTCGCGGATTATGGCTACACCTTC; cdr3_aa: CASSQLADYGYTF
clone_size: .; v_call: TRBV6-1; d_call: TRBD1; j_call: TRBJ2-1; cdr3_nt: TGTGCCAGCAGTGGCCAGCTATATACAGGGGTTCGCCGGGAGTTCTTC; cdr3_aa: CASSGQLYTGVRREFF
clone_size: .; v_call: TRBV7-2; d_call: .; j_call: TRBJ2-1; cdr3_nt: TGTGCCAGCAGCTTAGGGTTGGCGGGCATCCATGAGCAGTTCTTC; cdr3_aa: CASSLGLAGIHEQFF
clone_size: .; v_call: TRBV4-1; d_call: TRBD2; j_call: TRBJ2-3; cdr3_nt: TGCGCCAGCAGCCAAGAACAGCGGGGGTTCACAGATACGCAGTATTTT; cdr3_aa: CASSQEQRGFTDTQYF
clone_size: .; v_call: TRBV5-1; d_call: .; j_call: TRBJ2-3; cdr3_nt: TGCGCCAGCAGCTCCAGGGGGGCAGATACGCAGTATTTT; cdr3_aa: CASSSRGADTQYF
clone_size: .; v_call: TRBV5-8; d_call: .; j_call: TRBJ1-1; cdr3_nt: TGTGCCAGCAGCTTTGACAGGAGGTCCCGGACTGAAGCTTTCTTT; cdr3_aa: CASSFDRRSRTEAFF
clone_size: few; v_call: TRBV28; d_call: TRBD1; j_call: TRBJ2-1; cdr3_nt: TGTGCCAGCATCCGGTCAGGGGGTAGTGAGCAGTTCTTC; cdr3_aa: CASIRSGGSEQFF
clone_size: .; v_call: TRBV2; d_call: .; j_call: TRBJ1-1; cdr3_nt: TGTGCCGGCGCCGGGATGAAGAACACTGAAGCTTTCTTT; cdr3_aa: CAGAGMKNTEAFF
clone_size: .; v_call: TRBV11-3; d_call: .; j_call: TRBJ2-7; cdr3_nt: TGTGCCAGCAGCTCCCGAGGAGGGGCCTACGAGCAGTACTTC; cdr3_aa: CASSSRGGAYEQYF
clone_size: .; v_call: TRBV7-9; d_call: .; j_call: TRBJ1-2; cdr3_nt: TGTGCCAGCAGCTTAGGAGGATCCTATGGCTACACCTTC; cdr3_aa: CASSLGGSYGYTF
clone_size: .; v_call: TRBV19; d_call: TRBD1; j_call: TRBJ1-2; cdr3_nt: TGTGCCAGTAGGAACCCAGGACAGGGGATATATGGCTACACCTTC; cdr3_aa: CASRNPGQGIYGYTF
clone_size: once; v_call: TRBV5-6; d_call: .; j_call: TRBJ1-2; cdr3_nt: TGTGCCAGCAGCCAGGGGTTTAATGGCTACACCTTC; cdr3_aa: CASSQGFNGYTF
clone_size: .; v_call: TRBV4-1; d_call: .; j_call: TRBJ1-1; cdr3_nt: TGCGCCAGCAGCCAAGGTAAGGGGATGACGGCTTTCTTT; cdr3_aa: CASSQGKGMTAFF
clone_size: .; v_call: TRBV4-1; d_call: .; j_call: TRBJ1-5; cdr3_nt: TGCGCCAGCAGCCAGGCCCAGTTTGTTCCACAGCCCCAGCATTTT; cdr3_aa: CASSQAQFVPQPQHF
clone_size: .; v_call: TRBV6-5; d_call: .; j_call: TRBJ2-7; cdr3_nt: TGTGCCAGCAGTCTTTCCTTCAGACTAGACTACGAGCAGTACTTC; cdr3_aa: CASSLSFRLDYEQYF
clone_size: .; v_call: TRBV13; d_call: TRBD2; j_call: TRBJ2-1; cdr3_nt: TGTGCCCTCAGTAGTAGACTAGCGGGGGACAATGAGCAGTTCTTC; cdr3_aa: CALSSRLAGDNEQFF
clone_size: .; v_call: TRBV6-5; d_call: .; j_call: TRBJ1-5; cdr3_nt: TGTGCCAGCATCGAGGGGGTCAATCAGCCCCAGCATTTT; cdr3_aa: CASIEGVNQPQHF
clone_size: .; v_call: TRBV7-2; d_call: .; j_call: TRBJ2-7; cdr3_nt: TGTGCCAGCAGCTTACGGGAAACCTACGAGCAGTACTTC; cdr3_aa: CASSLRETYEQYF
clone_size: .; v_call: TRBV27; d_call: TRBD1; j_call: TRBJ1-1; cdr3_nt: TGTGCCAGCAGTTCGCCGGGACAGGGGGCAACTGAAGCTTTCTTT; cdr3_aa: CASSSPGQGATEAFF
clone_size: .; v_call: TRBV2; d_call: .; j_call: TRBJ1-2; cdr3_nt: TGTGCCAGCAGTTCGGGGGTCGGGGGGCTTATTAACTATGGCTACACCTTC; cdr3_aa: CASSSGVGGLINYGYTF
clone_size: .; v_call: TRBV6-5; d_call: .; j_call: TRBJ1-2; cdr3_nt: TGTGCCAGCAGTTACTCCCGAGACATAAGTAACTATGGCTACACCTTC; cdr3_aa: CASSYSRDISNYGYTF
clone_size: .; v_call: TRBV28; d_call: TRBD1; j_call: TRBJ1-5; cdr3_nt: TGTGCCAGCACTTCAGGGGGGACCCAAAATCAGCCCCAGCATTTT; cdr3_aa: CASTSGGTQNQPQHF
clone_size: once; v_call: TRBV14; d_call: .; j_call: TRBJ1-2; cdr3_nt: TGTGCCAGCAGCCAAGGCAGGGGTCACTATGGCTACACCTTC; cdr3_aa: CASSQGRGHYGYTF
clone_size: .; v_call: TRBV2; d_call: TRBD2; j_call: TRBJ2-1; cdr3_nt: TGTGCCAGCAGTGAATGGGGGGGGAGATACAATGAGCAGTTCTTC; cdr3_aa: CASSEWGGRYNEQFF
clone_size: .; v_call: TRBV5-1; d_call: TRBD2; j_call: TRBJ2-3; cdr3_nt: TGCGCCAGCAGCTTGAAGGTAGCGGGGACCACAGATACGCAGTATTTT; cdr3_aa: CASSLKVAGTTDTQYF
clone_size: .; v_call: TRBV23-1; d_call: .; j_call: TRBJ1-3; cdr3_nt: TGCGCCAGCAACCCGGTGACGGACAACCCCTCTGGAAACACCATATATTTT; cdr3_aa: CASNPVTDNPSGNTIYF
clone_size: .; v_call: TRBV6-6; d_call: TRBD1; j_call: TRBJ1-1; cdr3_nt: TGTGCCAGCACTCGGGGACAGGGAGCTGAAGCTTTCTTT; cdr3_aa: CASTRGQGAEAFF
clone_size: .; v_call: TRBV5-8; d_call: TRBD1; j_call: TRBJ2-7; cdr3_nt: TGTGCCAGCAGGATCCGGGACAGTACCTACGAGCAGTACTTC; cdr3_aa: CASRIRDSTYEQYF
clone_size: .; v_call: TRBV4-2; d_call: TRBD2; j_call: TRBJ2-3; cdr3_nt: TGTGCCAGCAGCCAAGAGAAAGGACTAGTGGGTAATACGCAGTATTTT; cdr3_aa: CASSQEKGLVGNTQYF
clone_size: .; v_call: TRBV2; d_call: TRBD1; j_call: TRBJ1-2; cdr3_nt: TGTGCCAGCACCGGGACAGGGTATGGCTACACCTTC; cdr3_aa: CASTGTGYGYTF
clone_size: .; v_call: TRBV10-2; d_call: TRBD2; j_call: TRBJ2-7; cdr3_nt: TGCGCCAGCGAGGGGACTAGTCCCTACGAGCAGTACTTC; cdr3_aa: CASEGTSPYEQYF
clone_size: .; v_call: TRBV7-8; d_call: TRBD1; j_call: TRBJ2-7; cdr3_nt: TGTGCCAGCACACGAGGGACAGGGTCGGGGCAGTACTTC; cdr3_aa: CASTRGTGSGQYF
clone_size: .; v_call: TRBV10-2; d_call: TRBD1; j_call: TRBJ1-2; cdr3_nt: TGCGCCAGCAAGGACAGGGGGGGTCAAAAGGGTGGCTACACCTTC; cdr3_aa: CASKDRGGQKGGYTF
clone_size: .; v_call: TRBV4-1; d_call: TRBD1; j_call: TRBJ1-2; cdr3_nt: TGCGCCAGCCGCAACACCCCCAGGGGGTACTATGGCTACACCTTC; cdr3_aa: CASRNTPRGYYGYTF
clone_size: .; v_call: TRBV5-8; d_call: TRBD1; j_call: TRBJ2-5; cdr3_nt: TGTGCCAGCAGCTCTGGACAGGGTTGGGGGAACCAAGAGACCCAGTACTTC; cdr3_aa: CASSSGQGWGNQETQYF
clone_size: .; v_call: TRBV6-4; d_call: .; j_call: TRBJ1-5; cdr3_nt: TGTGCCAGCAGTGACTTTTATAGCAATCAGCCCCAGCATTTT; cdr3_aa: CASSDFYSNQPQHF